The source of this T cell receptor beta chain is a study of identical twins. Overall study findings and caveats: While abundant cord blood beta clonotypes carried fewer insertions, memory repertoires showed no such pattern. Twins shared out-of-frame alpha sequences with excess low generation probability.

Using its own MiXCR run on the 5' RACE reads, TCRdb lists one record per CDR3 protein. The sample holds some 630,000 distinct CDR3 sequences, just over 7% seen once. This clonotype was seen many times. Its target is not known. Healthy Caucasians were all of the donors. The V end lost 4 bases, the J end lost 3 bases, and 15 bases lay between the germline ends. The CDR3 is 14 residues long. Germline V gene lookup returns CDR1 SQVTM and CDR2 ANQGSEA. This same sample was also taken into another study, of yellow fever vaccine responses in identical twins. That source reports: Vaccine T cell responses of twins reportedly seemed partly convergent and partly personalized.

The TCR comes from a woman aged 18-29 years in good health. This chain links TRBV29-1 with TRBJ1-2; D might be TRBD1 (6 bases). The sequenced sample consisted of PBMCs. CDR3 in DNA: TGCAGCGTTGTGGTGTCAGGGGATGACTATGGCTACACCTTC. Translating it yields CSVVVSGDDYGYTF. The full variable domain, in which reference TRBV29-1 and TRBJ1-2 provide the parts outside the CDR3, is SAVISQKPSRDICQRGTSLTIQCQVDSQVTMMFWYRQQPGQSLTLIATANQGSEATYESGFVIDKFPISRPNLTFSTLTVSNMSPEDSSIYLCSVVVSGDDYGYTFGSGTRLTVV.